This TCR beta chain was identified during a study of blood T cells in healthy people across ages. PCR was performed a second time for about 7 to 11 cycles using a sample-barcoded 5' primer and a J-beta primer mix. TCRdb ran MiXCR on the 5' RACE reads and lists one entry per CDR3 protein. Of 800,000 or so distinct CDR3 sequences listed, more than 20% are singletons. This CDR3 contains 16 residues. Germline V gene sequence: CDR1 DFQATT, CDR2 SNEGSKA (reference sequence). V lost 0 bases, J lost 4 bases, and 6 bases stayed unmatched. The same sample was also studied in work on T cells of mothers and their children.

The receptor was isolated from a boy younger than 18 in good health. The rearrangement joins TRBV20-1 to TRBJ2-5, with 12 bases matching TRBD2. Sequencing was carried out using blood. The CDR3 here is CSARDELAGGRETQYF. CDR3 nucleotides: TGCAGTGCTAGAGATGAACTAGCGGGGGGTAGAGAGACCCAGTACTTC.